This T cell receptor beta chain was recorded in a study of T cells in Graves' hyperthyroidism and ophthalmopathy. This clonotype was observed a few times. Trimming left V 2 bases short and J 2 bases short, with 16 bases between. This CDR3 is built from 17 residues. The germline V gene encodes CDR1 LNHDA and CDR2 SQIVND (reference sequence). Amplification of TCR beta CDR3 regions was performed using RNA transcripts as template. The HTBI primer set was used in a first-round RT-PCR of the TCR CDR3. TCRdb itself ran the multiplex PCR reads through MiXCR, one entry per CDR3 protein. The table lists hundreds of thousands of distinct CDR3 sequences, 15% to 19% of them singletons.

The material sequenced was blood. This chain uses TRBV19 with TRBJ1-5; TRBD1 might be the D (5 bases). This receptor was identified in a woman between 18 and 29 years old with Graves' hyperthyroidism. The CDR3 coding sequence is TGTGCCAGTAGTATAATACGTGAGGCAGGGCGCAATCAGCCCCAGCATTTT. It translates to CASSIIREAGRNQPQHF.